This is a list of T cell receptor beta chains from one sample in a study of blood T cells in healthy people across ages. TCRdb processed the 5' RACE reads anew with MiXCR; each CDR3 protein has one entry. The data hold approximately 810,000 distinct CDR3 sequences, with 36% observed a single time. Sequencing used blood. Receptors were obtained from a man aged 18-30 years in good health. The CDR3 runs from the conserved cysteine through the conserved F or W. The order of the fields is clone size, V gene, J gene, D gene, CDR3 DNA, CDR3 protein. A D gene is named only where the DNA matches it firmly. Clone size is given for some rows only: seen once, a few or many times, or a class if the clone is expanded.

>NA|TRBV6-6|TRBJ2-7|TRBD1
TGTGCCAGCAGGCCGACAGGGGGCGAGCAGTACTTC
CASRPTGGEQYF
>NA|TRBV6-6|TRBJ2-7|TRBD1
TGTGCCAGCAGGCCTGGACAGGGGCTTCACGAGCAGTACTTC
CASRPGQGLHEQYF
>few|TRBV6-2/TRBV6-3|TRBJ1-5|NA
TGTGCCAGCAGAACTACAGGAGGAGTTAGCAATCAGCCCCAGCATTTT
CASRTTGGVSNQPQHF
>NA|TRBV4-2|TRBJ2-3|TRBD2
TGTGCCAGCAGCCAACGGAGCGGGGGGCTTAGCACAGATACGCAGTATTTT
CASSQRSGGLSTDTQYF
>few|TRBV14|TRBJ2-3|NA
TGTGCCAGCAGCCAATGGTCCCCCGGCGGGACAGAAGACACAGATACGCAGTATTTT
CASSQWSPGGTEDTDTQYF
>few|TRBV24-1|TRBJ2-5|TRBD2
TGTGCCACCAGTGATCCCAAGCGGGGGAGCCAAGAGACCCAGTACTTC
CATSDPKRGSQETQYF
>NA|TRBV5-1|TRBJ1-2|NA
TGCGCCAGCAGCGTGGATCTCGGCTATGGCTACACCTTC
CASSVDLGYGYTF
>NA|TRBV12-3/TRBV12-4|TRBJ2-3|TRBD2
TGTGCCAGCAGCTTCCAGCGGGGGCTCACAGATACGCAGTATTTT
CASSFQRGLTDTQYF
>few|TRBV12-3/TRBV12-4|TRBJ1-1|NA
TGTGCCAGCAGTCCCGACAGCCTTGAAGCTTTCTTT
CASSPDSLEAFF
>NA|TRBV20-1|TRBJ1-2|TRBD1
TGCAGTGCTAGGGGACAGGGCTCGACTAACGATGGCTACACCTTC
CSARGQGSTNDGYTF
>NA|TRBV5-4|TRBJ2-3|NA
TGTGCCAGCAGCTTTGGTAGCGGACACCATAGCACAGATACGCAGTATTTT
CASSFGSGHHSTDTQYF
>NA|TRBV20-1|TRBJ2-3|NA
TGCAGTGCTAGAGATGGGGCGGTAAATACGCAGTATTTT
CSARDGAVNTQYF
>many|TRBV29-1|TRBJ2-3|NA
TGCAGCGCCAGGTCGGATACGCAGTATTTT
CSARSDTQYF
>NA|TRBV7-2|TRBJ2-1|NA
TGTGCCAGCAGCCTCGAAGTAGGGACCCAGTTCTTC
CASSLEVGTQFF
>NA|TRBV27|TRBJ2-3|NA
TGTGCCAGCAGTTTCCAACCTTATAGCACAGATACGCAGTATTTT
CASSFQPYSTDTQYF
>NA|TRBV15|TRBJ2-5|TRBD1
TGTGCCGCCAGCAGAGATATGACAGGGGGTCTCAGGGACAATGAGCAGTACTTC
CAASRDMTGGLRDNEQYF
>NA|TRBV12-3/TRBV12-4|TRBJ1-1|NA
TGTGCCAGCAGCACAGGACAACAGGGATCAGGGAACACTGAAGCTTTCTTT
CASSTGQQGSGNTEAFF
>NA|TRBV5-1|TRBJ1-2|TRBD1
TGCGCCAGCAGCCGAGCGGCAGGGGGCGCCTATGGCTACACCTTC
CASSRAAGGAYGYTF
>few|TRBV6-2/TRBV6-3|TRBJ1-5|NA
TGTGCCAGCAGCCACCAGGCGTATCAGCCCCAGCATTTT
CASSHQAYQPQHF
>NA|TRBV6-2/TRBV6-3|TRBJ2-7|TRBD1
TGTACCAGCAGCTCCGGGACAGTTCGTCCCGAGCAGTACTTC
CTSSSGTVRPEQYF
>NA|TRBV12-3/TRBV12-4|TRBJ2-3|NA
TGTGCCAGCAGCCGCCTACTCACAGATACGCAGTATTTT
CASSRLLTDTQYF
>NA|TRBV20-1|TRBJ1-2|NA
TGCAGTGCCGCAGGCGGCTTGGCGGACTATGGCTACACCTTC
CSAAGGLADYGYTF
>NA|TRBV20-1|TRBJ2-7|NA
TGCAGTGCTGGAACCGAATGGCGGACAAGCTCCTACAATGAGCAGTACTTC
CSAGTEWRTSSYNEQYF
>NA|TRBV9|TRBJ2-2|TRBD1
TGTGCCAGCAGTGCAGGGGGCGCGAACACCGGGGAGCTGTTTTTT
CASSAGGANTGELFF
>NA|TRBV20-1|TRBJ2-1|TRBD2
TGCAGTGCTGAGCCCTTAATGGAGCGGGGGGGCCGCAATGAGCAGTTCTTC
CSAEPLMERGGRNEQFF
>NA|TRBV14|TRBJ2-7|NA
TGTGCCAGCAGCCGGGATAAGGGCCCCTACGAGCAGTACTTC
CASSRDKGPYEQYF
>NA|TRBV5-1|TRBJ2-3|NA
TGCGCCAGCAGGTCGGGAGAAGGACAGACCACAGATACGCAGTATTTT
CASRSGEGQTTDTQYF
>NA|TRBV12-5|TRBJ2-7|TRBD1
TGTGCTAGTGGTTTGTCTACAGGGGATCACTACGAGCAGTACTTC
CASGLSTGDHYEQYF
>NA|TRBV16|TRBJ1-2|TRBD1
TGTGCCAGCAGCCAAGAAGGGGCAGGGGGACCCACTAACTATGGCTACACCTTC
CASSQEGAGGPTNYGYTF
>NA|TRBV6-2/TRBV6-3|TRBJ2-1|TRBD2
TGTGCCAGCAGACCAAGCGGGGGGCCCTCTAATGAGCAGTTCTTC
CASRPSGGPSNEQFF
>many|TRBV10-1|TRBJ2-1|NA
TGCGCCAGCAGGACCAGGGTCACCTCCTACAATGAGCAGTTCTTC
CASRTRVTSYNEQFF
>once|TRBV4-3|TRBJ1-4|TRBD1
TGCGCCAGCAGCCAAGATACCCTGACAGGGGGCGTGGGAAGAGGTGAAAAACTGTTTTTT
CASSQDTLTGGVGRGEKLFF
>many|TRBV10-3|TRBJ1-1|TRBD1
TGTGCCACCCTGAACCCGACAGGGGTATTCACTGAAGCTTTCTTT
CATLNPTGVFTEAFF
>few|TRBV20-1|TRBJ1-2|TRBD1
TGCAGTGCTCCAGACCGGGACAGGGGGCCCCTATGGGGCTACACCTTC
CSAPDRDRGPLWGYTF
>few|TRBV28|TRBJ1-1|NA
TGTGCCAGCACCGAGACGGCAAACACTGAAGCTTTCTTT
CASTETANTEAFF
>once|TRBV9|TRBJ2-3|NA
TGTGCCAGCAGCGAGGCTAAACACACAGATACGCAGTATTTT
CASSEAKHTDTQYF
>few|TRBV29-1|TRBJ1-2|NA
TGCAGCGTTGAGGACACGATCTACACCTTC
CSVEDTIYTF
>NA|TRBV7-2|TRBJ2-3|NA
TGTGCCAGCAGGTACACAGGGTCCATAGATACGCAGTATTTT
CASRYTGSIDTQYF
>few|TRBV14|TRBJ2-1|NA
TGTGCCAGCAGCCAAGGGTTGACTAGGCCGGCTACCAATGAGCAGTTCTTC
CASSQGLTRPATNEQFF
>NA|TRBV6-4|TRBJ1-1|TRBD1
TGTGCCAGCAGTGACTCCCGAGGGGGCGCGGCTTTCTTT
CASSDSRGGAAFF
>NA|TRBV7-9|TRBJ2-1|NA
TGTGCCAGCAGCCCTCTCCGCGGCGGGGGCGGGGATGAGCAGTTCTTC
CASSPLRGGGGDEQFF
>NA|TRBV20-1|TRBJ2-1|NA
TGCAGTGCTAGTTCCAGGGAAGGGCAGTTCTTC
CSASSREGQFF
>NA|TRBV10-3|TRBJ2-5|TRBD1
TGTGTCATCAGCGGTTCCGGACAGGACATCGAGACCCAGTACTTC
CVISGSGQDIETQYF
>many|TRBV12-3/TRBV12-4|TRBJ2-3|NA
TGTGCCAGCAGGGCCCTAGCGACCCCAACAGATACGCAGTATTTT
CASRALATPTDTQYF
>few|TRBV7-3|TRBJ1-2|TRBD1
TGTGCCAGCAGCCGAGACAGGGGAGGGAACTATGGCTACACCTTC
CASSRDRGGNYGYTF
>NA|TRBV5-1|TRBJ1-6|TRBD1
TGCGCCAGCAGCTTTAAATCTCTCGGGACAGGGGGCCATAATTCACCCCTCCACTTT
CASSFKSLGTGGHNSPLHF
>NA|TRBV25-1|TRBJ1-5|NA
TGTGCCGCCAAGACAGTTACCAGGCAGCCCCAGCATTTT
CAAKTVTRQPQHF
>few|TRBV13|TRBJ1-4|NA
TGTGCCAGCAGCTCCGGGACGGGAAATGAAAAACTGTTTTTT
CASSSGTGNEKLFF
>NA|TRBV13|TRBJ2-3|NA
TGTGCCAGCAGCTCGCTACAGGGACGCTACACAGATACGCAGTATTTT
CASSSLQGRYTDTQYF
>NA|TRBV20-1|TRBJ2-1|TRBD2
TGCAGCGCTAGGCGACTAGCGACAGAAACATACAATGAGCAGTTCTTC
CSARRLATETYNEQFF